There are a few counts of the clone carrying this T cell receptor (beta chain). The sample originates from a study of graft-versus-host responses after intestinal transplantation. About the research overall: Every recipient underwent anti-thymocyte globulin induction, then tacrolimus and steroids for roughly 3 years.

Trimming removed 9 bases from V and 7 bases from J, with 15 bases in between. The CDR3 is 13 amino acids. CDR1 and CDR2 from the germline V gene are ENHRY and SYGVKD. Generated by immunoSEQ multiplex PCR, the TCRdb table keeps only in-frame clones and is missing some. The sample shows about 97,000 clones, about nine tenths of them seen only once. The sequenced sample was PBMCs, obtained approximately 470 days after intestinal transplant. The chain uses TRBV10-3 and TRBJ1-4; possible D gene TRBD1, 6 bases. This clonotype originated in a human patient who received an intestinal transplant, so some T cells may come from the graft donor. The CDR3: CAMTSGQGEKLFF. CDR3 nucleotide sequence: TGTGCCATGACCTCGGGACAAGGTGAAAAACTGTTTTTT.